A selection of T cell receptor beta chains follows, all from one sample in a study of T cell responses to AZD1222 COVID-19 vaccine. TCRdb keeps only in-frame clones here, not all; method: immunoSEQ multiplex PCR. The sample records about 120,000 clones, about 88% being singletons. Sample: peripheral blood, taken on day 0 of AZD1222 vaccination. The origin of the receptors is an adult in good health. Both conserved end residues are part of each CDR3. Fields, in order: J gene, V gene, CDR3 protein.

j_call: TRBJ1-5
v_call: TRBV2
cdr3_aa: CASTAGNSNQPQHF

j_call: TRBJ2-1
v_call: TRBV5-1
cdr3_aa: CASSSRRPSGRDDEQFF

j_call: TRBJ2-2
v_call: TRBV7-9
cdr3_aa: CASSLGGTGELFF

j_call: TRBJ2-7
v_call: TRBV11-2
cdr3_aa: CATTQRGGRVLDESEQYF

j_call: TRBJ2-1
v_call: TRBV3-1/TRBV3-2
cdr3_aa: CASSQDLAGPWDEQFF

j_call: TRBJ2-1
v_call: TRBV4-1
cdr3_aa: CASSPAGTGAYNEQFF

j_call: TRBJ2-1
v_call: TRBV15
cdr3_aa: CATSRDLARGSVYNEQFF

j_call: TRBJ1-1
v_call: TRBV23-1
cdr3_aa: CASSQSARRDTEAFF

j_call: TRBJ2-1
v_call: TRBV19
cdr3_aa: CASSKVASGIQSSYNEQFF

j_call: TRBJ2-1
v_call: TRBV11-3
cdr3_aa: CASSFSGTMRGEQFF

j_call: TRBJ1-2
v_call: TRBV2
cdr3_aa: CASSSSFGYGYTF

j_call: TRBJ2-5
v_call: TRBV6-5
cdr3_aa: CASNRQGMGETQYF

j_call: TRBJ2-2
v_call: TRBV28
cdr3_aa: CASSLVENTGELFF

j_call: TRBJ1-1
v_call: TRBV2
cdr3_aa: CASSLNTEAFF

j_call: TRBJ2-7
v_call: TRBV6-1
cdr3_aa: CASSEARGQGFYEQYF

j_call: TRBJ1-4
v_call: TRBV28
cdr3_aa: CASSWANNEKLFF

j_call: TRBJ1-6
v_call: TRBV10-1
cdr3_aa: CASRGQNSPLHF

j_call: TRBJ1-2
v_call: TRBV24-1
cdr3_aa: CATSDFGGNGYTF

j_call: TRBJ2-7
v_call: TRBV7-9
cdr3_aa: CASTGALGFEQYF

j_call: TRBJ1-1
v_call: TRBV9
cdr3_aa: CASSVRGNTEAFF

j_call: TRBJ1-6
v_call: TRBV27
cdr3_aa: CASSSVSYNSPLHF

j_call: TRBJ2-3
v_call: TRBV6-4
cdr3_aa: CASSPLAGGEDTQYF

j_call: TRBJ2-1
v_call: TRBV11-1
cdr3_aa: CASSSPLSSYNEQFF

j_call: TRBJ2-5
v_call: TRBV27
cdr3_aa: CASTSLTKGFQETQYF

j_call: TRBJ1-6
v_call: TRBV5-4
cdr3_aa: CASSRDSYNSPLHF

j_call: TRBJ1-1
v_call: TRBV30
cdr3_aa: CAWKGSYTEAFF

j_call: TRBJ2-2
v_call: TRBV19
cdr3_aa: CASSIGGKGGELFF

j_call: TRBJ1-6
v_call: TRBV13
cdr3_aa: CASSSTRPGSSYNSPLHF

j_call: TRBJ2-3
v_call: TRBV7-3
cdr3_aa: CASSSGWGLASLTDTQYF

j_call: TRBJ2-2
v_call: TRBV5-1
cdr3_aa: CASSLEGREGAGELFF

j_call: TRBJ1-2
v_call: TRBV2
cdr3_aa: CASSQGVEGYGYTF

j_call: TRBJ2-7
v_call: TRBV5-1
cdr3_aa: CASSPTGIPYEQYF

j_call: TRBJ2-7
v_call: TRBV6-5
cdr3_aa: CASSVVGGNSYEQYF

j_call: TRBJ2-1
v_call: TRBV6-1
cdr3_aa: CASSERAGPFYNEQFF

j_call: TRBJ1-2
v_call: TRBV7-8
cdr3_aa: CASSLLGGPQVSGYTF

j_call: TRBJ1-5
v_call: TRBV30
cdr3_aa: CAWSEGPNQPQHF

j_call: TRBJ2-2
v_call: TRBV6-5
cdr3_aa: CASSTRTRGTGELFF

j_call: TRBJ2-5
v_call: TRBV25-1
cdr3_aa: CAREQGLAGQETQYF

j_call: TRBJ2-1
v_call: TRBV11-3
cdr3_aa: CASSLLDGNEQFF

j_call: TRBJ1-5
v_call: TRBV11-2
cdr3_aa: CASSPRGGTSNQPQHF

j_call: TRBJ1-3
v_call: TRBV11-2
cdr3_aa: CASSLDQQGAPGNTIYF

j_call: TRBJ1-3
v_call: TRBV27
cdr3_aa: CASRSSGNTIYF

j_call: TRBJ2-7
v_call: TRBV11-2
cdr3_aa: CASSLRPTETYEQYF

j_call: TRBJ2-3
v_call: TRBV7-9
cdr3_aa: CASSLSASTDTQYF

j_call: TRBJ2-7
v_call: TRBV5-1
cdr3_aa: CASSASRGPGTYEQYF

j_call: TRBJ1-1
v_call: TRBV28
cdr3_aa: CASSLPQGSRTEAFF

j_call: TRBJ2-1
v_call: TRBV6-6
cdr3_aa: CASLLERAGNEQFF

j_call: TRBJ1-4
v_call: TRBV9
cdr3_aa: CASSVGQGVPSSEKLFF